These 23 T cell receptor beta chains were all obtained from the same sample, sequenced in a study of molecular identifiers for immune sequencing clone quantification. Each CDR3 protein is one row after TCRdb ran MiXCR on the PCR reads. In the table there are 90,000 to 120,000 distinct CDR3 sequences, roughly 34% of which are singletons. The specimen sequenced was naive CD8+ T cells from blood, with Jurkat cell RNA spiked in. Subset specified: FACS-sorted CD8+CD4-CCR7+CD45RA+ naive T cells. Receptors were obtained from a human donor in good health. Some libraries in this study had Jurkat cell RNA spiked in.

The rearrangement joins TRBV7-9 to TRBJ2-5, with 7 bases aligning to TRBD1. Germline CDR1 is SEHNR and CDR2 is FQNEAQ (reference sequence). With V trimmed by 5 bases and J by 4 bases, 4 bases remained unmatched. The CDR3 length is 13 residues. The CDR3 nucleotides are TGTGCCAGCAGCCCGGGACAGAGAGAGACCCAGTACTTC. The encoded protein is CASSPGQRETQYF. Variable domain in full (rest from reference TRBV7-9 and TRBJ2-5): DTGVSQNPRHKITKRGQNVTFRCDPISEHNRLYWYRQTLGQGPEFLTYFQNEAQLEKSRLLSDRFSAERPKGSFSTLEIQRTEQGDSAMYLCASSPGQRETQYFGPGTRLLVL.

The rearrangement uses TRBV11-2 and TRBJ2-1, with D perhaps matching TRBD2 (10 bases). V gave up 4 bases and J gave up 6 bases, with 28 bases separating them. Per germline, CDR1 SGHAT and CDR2 FQNNGV. There are 19 residues in the CDR3. CDR3 sequence: CASSYRGRVLAGPPNEQFF. The CDR3 DNA reads as TGTGCCAGCAGCTACAGGGGGCGGGTACTAGCGGGGCCACCCAATGAGCAGTTCTTC.

This clonotype was observed once. The V gene is TRBV9, the J gene TRBJ2-3, with TRBD2 identical over 8 bases. V gave up 7 bases and J gave up 3 bases; unmatched junction bases: 10. Germline V gene lookup returns CDR1 SGDLS and CDR2 YYNGEE. This CDR3 spans 15 amino acids. The CDR3 sequence is CASAPAGGVTDTQYF. The CDR3 nucleotides read TGTGCCAGCGCCCCGGCGGGGGGCGTGACAGATACGCAGTATTTT.

V usage is TRBV11-2 and J usage is TRBJ2-7; 7 nucleotides match TRBD2. The CDR3 covers 15 residues. The V segment lost 0 bases and the J segment 5 bases; nucleotides outside the gene matches: 7. Germline V gives CDR1 SGHAT, CDR2 FQNNGV. CDR3 sequence reads: CASSLEWPSGHEQYF. CDR3 coding DNA: TGTGCCAGCAGCTTAGAGTGGCCTAGCGGCCACGAGCAGTACTTC.

This clonotype has only a few counts. The chain employs TRBV28 and TRBJ1-6, with unresolved D. Trimming left V 6 bases short and J 12 bases short, with 9 bases between. The CDR3 sequence is 11 residues long. Looked up from germline, CDR1 is MDHEN and CDR2 is SYDVKM. CDR3 protein: CASRDVVPLHF. CDR3 in DNA: TGTGCCAGCAGGGACGTCGTACCCCTCCACTTT.

This clonotype was detected many times. The genes are TRBV10-3 and TRBJ2-3, with 11 positions matching TRBD2. J lost 4 bases, V lost 1 base, and 4 bases had no gene match. There are 16 residues in the CDR3. Germline lookup yields CDR1 ENHRY and CDR2 SYGVKD. The CDR3 is CAISEWGLAEADTQYF. CDR3 DNA sequence: TGTGCCATCAGTGAGTGGGGACTAGCGGAAGCAGATACGCAGTATTTT.

In this sample, this clonotype turned up a few times. The rearrangement joins TRBV7-6 to TRBJ1-4, with D uncertain. The CDR3 has 16 residues. V was shortened by 5 bases and J by 1 base, with 14 bases between the two germline ends. The germline CDR1 and CDR2 sequences are SGHVS and FNYEAQ. The CDR3 reads CASSLGRYRTNEKLFF. DNA of the CDR3: TGTGCCAGCAGCCTGGGCCGTTACAGAACTAATGAAAAACTGTTTTTT.

A note on this clonotype: A much larger clone differs by one base, so this may be a read error. The chain carries TRBV7-2 and TRBJ2-1; 11 nucleotides agree with TRBD2. The CDR3 has 15 residues. The germline V gene encodes CDR1 SGHTA and CDR2 FQGNSA. The CDR3 loop is CASSVTSGKDKEQFF. DNA for the CDR3: TGTGCCAGCAGCGTGACTAGCGGGAAGGACAAAGAGCAGTTCTTC.

This clonotype was found a few times. The chain couples TRBV7-8 to TRBJ2-7; D is possibly TRBD2 (5 bases). CDR1 SGHVS and CDR2 FQNEAQ come from the germline V gene. Trimming took off 0 bases at V and 2 bases at J, with 14 bases between the two ends. The CDR3 sequence is 16 residues long. In DNA form, the CDR3 reads TGTGCCAGCAGCTTAGCGCCCGGACTCCGAACCTACGAGCAGTACTTC. This translates into CASSLAPGLRTYEQYF. Full variable domain (outside the CDR3, taken from reference TRBV7-8 and TRBJ2-7): GAGVSQSPRYKVAKRGQDVALRCDPISGHVSLFWYQQALGQGPEFLTYFQNEAQLDKSGLPSDRFFAERPEGSVSTLKIQRTQQEDSAVYLCASSLAPGLRTYEQYFGPGTRLTVT.

Worth noting for this clonotype: A much larger clonotype is one base distant, so this may be a read error. This chain uses TRBV28 with TRBJ2-6; D possibly uses TRBD1 or TRBD2 (5 bases each). The CDR3 extends over 15 amino acids. The germline V gene encodes CDR1 MDHEN and CDR2 SYDVKM. CDR3: CASSPPSSGANGLTF. In nucleotides, the CDR3 is TGTGCCAGCAGTCCCCCTAGCTCTGGGGCCAACGGCCTGACTTTC.

J is TRBJ1-4 and V is TRBV13; 9 positions match TRBD1. Germline CDR1 and CDR2: PRHDT and FYEKMQ (reference sequence). J gave up 2 bases and V 6 bases, and 4 bases lay outside the gene matches. The CDR3 runs to 15 residues. The CDR3 DNA is TGTGCCAGCAGGGACAGGGGCTCGACTAATGAAAAACTGTTTTTT. Translation gives CASRDRGSTNEKLFF.

This clonotype was picked up many times. V gene TRBV12-3 or TRBV12-4 combines with J gene TRBJ2-3, with 7 nucleotides matching TRBD2. V lost 3 bases to trimming and J lost 0 bases; unmatched junction nucleotides: 9. The CDR3 sequence is 17 residues long. In DNA, the CDR3 is TGTGCCAGCAGTTTCTGGGAGGGAAGCCCTAGCACAGATACGCAGTATTTT. Translated, it gives CASSFWEGSPSTDTQYF.

Note on this clonotype: A much larger clone sits a single nucleotide away, making a read error possible. The DNA for the CDR3 is TGCAGTGCCCCCCCCGGGCCCTCCTACGAGCAGTACTTC. This gives the protein CSAPPGPSYEQYF. V is TRBV20-1 and J is TRBJ2-7; D gene unclear. Germline assignment: CDR1 DFQATT and CDR2 SNEGSKA (reference sequence). The CDR3 runs 13 residues. The ends were cut back, 6 bases at V and 0 bases at J, with 12 bases in the middle.

This clonotype was seen a handful of times. The chain uses TRBV6-5 and TRBJ2-3; D is uncertain. The germline V and J ends were trimmed by 2 bases and 4 bases, with 10 bases remaining between them. Germline V gene data show CDR1 as MNHEY and CDR2 as SVGAGI. The length of the CDR3 is 14 residues. CDR3 DNA: TGTGCCAGCAGTTACGTTTCTTTGGCAGATACGCAGTATTTT. Protein: CASSYVSLADTQYF.

Notes on this clonotype: Mismatch with germline at one junction end may stem from a read error. V and J are TRBV20-1 and TRBJ2-2, with D tentatively TRBD1 or TRBD2 (5 bases each). The CDR3 loop spans 13 amino acids. Germline CDR1 and CDR2: DFQATT and SNEGSKA (reference sequence). The CDR3 spells CSAEPPDTGELIF. For the CDR3, the DNA is TGCAGTGCTGAGCCCCCGGACACCGGGGAGCTGATTTTT.

This clonotype was seen ten or more times. This rearrangement joins TRBV6-2 or TRBV6-3 to TRBJ2-7; a weak D match, TRBD2 (5 bases). Germline V gene data show CDR1 as MNHEY and CDR2 as SVGEGT. The V and J ends lost 4 bases and 0 bases respectively, with 19 bases between them. This CDR3 comprises 17 residues. The CDR3 loop reads CASSFVLAHSSSYEQYF. In DNA form, the CDR3 reads TGTGCCAGCAGTTTCGTTCTAGCCCACTCGAGCTCCTACGAGCAGTACTTC.

The rearrangement links TRBV7-9 to TRBJ2-1; D is uncertain. V lost 3 bases and J lost 7, with 7 bases in between. The V gene's germline CDR1 is SEHNR and CDR2 FQNEAQ (reference sequence). This CDR3 is built from 12 residues. Here the CDR3 reads CASSLYANEQFF. The CDR3 region has the DNA TGTGCCAGCAGCTTGTACGCAAATGAGCAGTTCTTC. The variable domain in full, with the rest retrieved from reference TRBV7-9 and TRBJ2-1, is DTGVSQNPRHKITKRGQNVTFRCDPISEHNRLYWYRQTLGQGPEFLTYFQNEAQLEKSRLLSDRFSAERPKGSFSTLEIQRTEQGDSAMYLCASSLYANEQFFGPGTRLTVL.

The rearrangement links TRBV27 to TRBJ2-7; 14 bases agree with TRBD2. The trim removed 5 bases at V and 6 bases at J, leaving 12 bases unmatched. This CDR3 has 17 amino acids. Per germline, CDR1 MNHEY and CDR2 SMNVEV (reference sequence). CDR3: CASSLRPRTSGRTEQYF. As DNA, the CDR3 is TGTGCCAGCAGTCTCCGCCCCCGGACTAGCGGGAGGACCGAGCAGTACTTC.

This clonotype was counted once. The chain uses TRBV20-1 and TRBJ2-4; 7 bases align to TRBD2. With V trimmed by 2 bases and J by 4 bases, 2 bases remained unmatched. The CDR3 is made up of 13 amino acids. Germline lookup yields CDR1 DFQATT and CDR2 SNEGSKA (reference sequence). CDR3 region: CSARLAEKNIQYF. The CDR3, as DNA: TGCAGTGCTAGACTAGCGGAAAAAAACATTCAGTACTTC.

The chain recombines TRBV12-3 or TRBV12-4 with TRBJ1-4; D is uncertain. The ends were cut back, 3 bases at V and 5 bases at J, with 7 bases in the middle. The CDR3 sequence is 13 residues long. The CDR3 here is CASSLNPNEKLFF. The CDR3 coding sequence is TGTGCCAGCAGTTTGAACCCGAATGAAAAACTGTTTTTT.

The chain combines TRBV7-9 with TRBJ2-1, with a weak D call TRBD2 (6 bases). Germline V gene data show CDR1 as SEHNR and CDR2 as FQNEAQ (reference sequence). Trimming stripped 0 bases from V and 2 bases from J, with 8 bases between. This CDR3 contains 15 residues. CDR3 sequence: CASSLAAGTYNEQFF. CDR3 sequence (DNA): TGTGCCAGCAGCTTAGCAGCGGGTACCTACAATGAGCAGTTCTTC.

V gene TRBV6-2 or TRBV6-3 combines with J gene TRBJ1-5, with D unresolved. The CDR3 has 13 amino acids. The germline V and J ends were trimmed by 8 bases and 0 bases, with 8 bases remaining between them. Looked up from germline, CDR1 is MNHEY and CDR2 is SVGEGT. CDR3 sequence reads: CASRDHSNQPQHF. The CDR3 bases are TGTGCCAGCCGAGACCATAGCAATCAGCCCCAGCATTTT.

Details on this clonotype: One junction end does not reproduce the germline sequence, and a read error may be involved. This chain joins TRBV20-1 and TRBJ2-7; 8 positions match TRBD2. In germline, CDR1 is DFQATT, CDR2 SNEGSKA (reference sequence). The CDR3 extends over 13 amino acids. The CDR3 reads CSARKLADYERYF. The CDR3 region has the DNA TGCAGTGCTAGGAAACTAGCGGACTACGAGCGGTACTTC.